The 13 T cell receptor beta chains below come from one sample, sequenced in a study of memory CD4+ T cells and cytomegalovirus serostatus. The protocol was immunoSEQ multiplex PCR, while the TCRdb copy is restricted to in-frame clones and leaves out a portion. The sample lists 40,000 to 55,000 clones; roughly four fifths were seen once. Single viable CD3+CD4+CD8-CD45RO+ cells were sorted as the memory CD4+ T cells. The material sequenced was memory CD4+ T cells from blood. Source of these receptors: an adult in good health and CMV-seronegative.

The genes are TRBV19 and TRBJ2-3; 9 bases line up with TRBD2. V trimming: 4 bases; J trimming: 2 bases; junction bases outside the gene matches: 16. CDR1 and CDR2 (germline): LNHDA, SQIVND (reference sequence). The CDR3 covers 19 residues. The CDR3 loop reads CASSRSSSRLAGPTDTQYF. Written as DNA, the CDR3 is TGTGCCAGTAGTAGATCATCCAGTCGGCTAGCGGGGCCCACAGATACGCAGTATTTT.

Here the CDR3 DNA reads TGTGCCAGCAGCTTGAGGGACCCCAAAAGGGAGACCCAGTACTTC. Protein sequence: CASSLRDPKRETQYF. V is TRBV5-6 and J is TRBJ2-5; D could derive from TRBD1 or TRBD2 (5 bases each). CDR3 size: 15 residues. Germline V CDR1 and CDR2: SGHDT, YYEEEE. V lost 1 base to trimming and J lost 5 bases, with 15 bases between them.

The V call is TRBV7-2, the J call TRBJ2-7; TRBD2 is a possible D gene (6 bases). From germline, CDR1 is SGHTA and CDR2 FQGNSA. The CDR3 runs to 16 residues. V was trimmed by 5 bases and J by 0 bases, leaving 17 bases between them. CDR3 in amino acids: CASSPGGAGHSYEQYF. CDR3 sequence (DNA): TGTGCCAGCAGCCCCGGCGGGGCAGGGCACTCCTACGAGCAGTACTTC.

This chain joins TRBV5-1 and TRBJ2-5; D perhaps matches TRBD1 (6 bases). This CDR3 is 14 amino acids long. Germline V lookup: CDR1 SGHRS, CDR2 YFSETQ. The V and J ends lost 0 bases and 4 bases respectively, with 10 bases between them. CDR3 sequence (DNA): TGCGCCAGCAGCTTGGATACAGGGAGAGAGACCCAGTACTTC. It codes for CASSLDTGRETQYF.

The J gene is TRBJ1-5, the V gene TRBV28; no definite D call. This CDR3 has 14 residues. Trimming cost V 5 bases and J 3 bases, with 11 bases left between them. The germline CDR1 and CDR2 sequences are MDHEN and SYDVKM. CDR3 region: CASSPAGFNQPQHF. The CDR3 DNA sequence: TGTGCCAGCAGTCCGGCCGGGTTCAATCAGCCCCAGCATTTT.

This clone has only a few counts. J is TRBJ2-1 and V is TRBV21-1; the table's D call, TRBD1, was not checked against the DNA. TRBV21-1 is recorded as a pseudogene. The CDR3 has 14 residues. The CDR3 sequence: CASSKVWADDEQFF. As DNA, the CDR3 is TGTGCCAGCAGCAAAGTTTGGGCCGACGATGAGCAGTTCTTC.

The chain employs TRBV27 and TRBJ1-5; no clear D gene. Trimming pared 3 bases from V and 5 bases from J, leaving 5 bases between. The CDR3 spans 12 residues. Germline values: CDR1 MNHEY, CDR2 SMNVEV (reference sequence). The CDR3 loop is CASSFIDQPQHF. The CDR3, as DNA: TGTGCCAGCAGTTTCATCGATCAGCCCCAGCATTTT.

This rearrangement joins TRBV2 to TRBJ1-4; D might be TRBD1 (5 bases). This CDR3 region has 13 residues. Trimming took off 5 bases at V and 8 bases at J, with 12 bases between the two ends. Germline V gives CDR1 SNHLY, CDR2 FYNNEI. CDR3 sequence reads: CASSRRQMEKLFF. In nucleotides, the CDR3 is TGTGCCAGCAGTCGGAGACAGATGGAAAAACTGTTTTTT.

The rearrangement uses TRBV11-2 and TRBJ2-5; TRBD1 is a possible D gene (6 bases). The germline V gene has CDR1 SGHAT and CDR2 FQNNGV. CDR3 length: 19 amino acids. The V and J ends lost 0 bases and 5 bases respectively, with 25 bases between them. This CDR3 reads CASSLDWGPGSRGYETQYF. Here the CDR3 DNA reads TGTGCCAGCAGCTTAGATTGGGGGCCCGGGTCCAGAGGGTATGAGACCCAGTACTTC.

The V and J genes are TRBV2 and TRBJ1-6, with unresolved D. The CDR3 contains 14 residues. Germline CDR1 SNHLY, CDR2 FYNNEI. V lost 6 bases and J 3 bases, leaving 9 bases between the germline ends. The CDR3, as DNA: TGTGCCAGCAGCACATCCGACTATAATTCACCCCTCCACTTT. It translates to CASSTSDYNSPLHF.

As DNA, the CDR3 is TGTGCCAGCACCTCAACAGGGAGCAATCAGCCCCAGCATTTT. Encoded protein: CASTSTGSNQPQHF. The rearrangement joins TRBV28 to TRBJ1-5; TRBD1 might be the D (6 bases). Germline lookup yields CDR1 MDHEN and CDR2 SYDVKM. The CDR3 spans 14 residues. Trimming took off 7 bases at V and 1 base at J, with 11 bases between the two ends.

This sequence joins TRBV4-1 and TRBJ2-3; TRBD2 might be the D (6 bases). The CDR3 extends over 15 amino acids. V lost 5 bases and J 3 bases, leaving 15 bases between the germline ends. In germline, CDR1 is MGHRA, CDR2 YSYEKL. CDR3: CASSGWEDATDTQYF. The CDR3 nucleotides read TGCGCCAGCAGCGGTTGGGAGGATGCAACAGATACGCAGTATTTT.

The CDR3 sequence: CASSFTGRGNEQFF. The DNA of the CDR3 is TGTGCCAGCAGTTTTACAGGGCGCGGCAATGAGCAGTTCTTC. The chain combines TRBV28 with TRBJ2-1; TRBD1 is a possible D gene (6 bases). Germline assignment: CDR1 MDHEN and CDR2 SYDVKM. Trimming removed 3 bases from V and 6 bases from J, with 12 bases in between. This CDR3 is built from 14 residues.